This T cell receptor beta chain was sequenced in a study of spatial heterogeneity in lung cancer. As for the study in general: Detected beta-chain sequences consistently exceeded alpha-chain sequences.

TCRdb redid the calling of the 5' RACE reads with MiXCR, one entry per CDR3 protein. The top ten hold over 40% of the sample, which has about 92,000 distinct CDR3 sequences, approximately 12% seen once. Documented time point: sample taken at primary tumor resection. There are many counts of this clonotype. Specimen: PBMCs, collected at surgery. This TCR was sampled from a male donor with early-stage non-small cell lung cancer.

CDR3 loop: CATSDLSPTGANVLTF. DNA for the CDR3: TGTGCCACCAGTGATTTATCCCCCACTGGGGCCAACGTCCTGACTTTC. The chain uses TRBV24-1 and TRBJ2-6; D is undetermined. CDR3 length: 16 residues. Germline CDR1 KGHDR, CDR2 SFDVKD. The germline V and J ends were trimmed by 1 base and 2 bases, with 8 bases remaining between them.